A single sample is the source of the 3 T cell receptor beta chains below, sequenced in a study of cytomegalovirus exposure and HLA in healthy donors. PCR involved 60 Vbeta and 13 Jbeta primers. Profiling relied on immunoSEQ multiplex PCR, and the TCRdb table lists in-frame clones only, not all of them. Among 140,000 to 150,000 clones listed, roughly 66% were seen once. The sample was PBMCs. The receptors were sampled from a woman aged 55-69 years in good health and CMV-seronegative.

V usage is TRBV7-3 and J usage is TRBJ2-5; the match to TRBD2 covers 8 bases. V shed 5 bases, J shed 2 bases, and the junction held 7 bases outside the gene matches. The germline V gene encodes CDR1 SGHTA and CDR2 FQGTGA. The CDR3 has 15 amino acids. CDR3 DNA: TGTGCCAGCAGCCCCCAGGGACTAGGTCAAGAGACCCAGTACTTC. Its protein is CASSPQGLGQETQYF.

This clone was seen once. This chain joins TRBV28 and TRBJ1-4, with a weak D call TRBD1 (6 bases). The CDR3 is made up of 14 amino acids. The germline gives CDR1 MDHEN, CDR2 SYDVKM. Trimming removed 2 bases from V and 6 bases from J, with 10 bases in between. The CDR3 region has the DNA TGTGCCAGCAGTTTAACAGGGTGGGATGAAAAACTGTTTTTT. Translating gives CASSLTGWDEKLFF.

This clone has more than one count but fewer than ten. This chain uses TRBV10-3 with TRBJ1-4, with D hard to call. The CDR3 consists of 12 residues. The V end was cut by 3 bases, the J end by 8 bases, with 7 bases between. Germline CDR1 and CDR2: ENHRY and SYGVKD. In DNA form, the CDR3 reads TGTGCCATCAGTGAATCGGAGGAAAAACTGTTTTTT. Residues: CAISESEEKLFF.